Below are 3 T cell receptor beta chains sequenced from a single sample in a study of blood T cell repertoires in COVID-19. Assay: immunoSEQ multiplex PCR; the TCRdb copy retains only in-frame clones and omits some. The repertoire has more than 110,000 clones, approximately 90% of them found once; the top ten carry around 4.5%. Sequencing was done on a sample of PBMCs or T cells enriched from blood (not recorded which). Receptor source: a man aged 50 to 60 who had recovered from COVID-19.

This CDR3 is CASSQDWGVVTEAFF. In nucleotides, the CDR3 is TGTGCCAGCAGCCAAGACTGGGGGGTTGTGACTGAAGCTTTCTTT. The rearrangement joins TRBV3-1 (or the pseudogene TRBV3-2) to TRBJ1-1; TRBD1 might be the D (5 bases). Germline V gene data show CDR1 as LGHDT and CDR2 as YNNKEL (reference sequence). The V and J ends lost 0 bases and 5 bases respectively, with 13 bases between them. The CDR3 runs 15 residues.

The chain recombines TRBV5-4 with TRBJ1-1; possibly TRBD1 for D (5 bases). Trimming stripped 3 bases from V and 5 bases from J, with 14 bases between. Germline-derived CDR1 and CDR2 are SGHNT and YYREEE (reference sequence). This CDR3 contains 14 residues. CDR3 sequence (DNA): TGTGCCAGCAGCTCGACGGGGGGTTTTACTGAAGCTTTCTTT. As protein: CASSSTGGFTEAFF. Filled out from reference TRBV5-4 and TRBJ1-1, the complete variable domain reads ETGVTQSPTHLIKTRGQQVTLRCSSQSGHNTVSWYQQALGQGPQFIFQYYREEENGRGNFPPRFSGLQFPNYSSELNVNALELDDSALYLCASSSTGGFTEAFFGQGTRLTVV.

The chain carries TRBV2 and TRBJ1-6; D is perhaps TRBD1 (5 bases). V lost 8 bases, J lost 13 bases, and 18 bases lay in between. Germline lookup yields CDR1 SNHLY and CDR2 FYNNEI. This CDR3 is 13 amino acids long. The CDR3 coding sequence is TGTGCCAGCCAGAAGACAGAGACAAGTCCCCTCCACTTT. Its translation is CASQKTETSPLHF. The full variable domain, its missing parts supplied by reference TRBV2 and TRBJ1-6, is EPEVTQTPSHQVTQMGQEVILRCVPISNHLYFYWYRQILGQKVEFLVSFYNNEISEKSEIFDDQFSVERPDGSNFTLKIRSTKLEDSAMYFCASQKTETSPLHFGNGTRLTVT.